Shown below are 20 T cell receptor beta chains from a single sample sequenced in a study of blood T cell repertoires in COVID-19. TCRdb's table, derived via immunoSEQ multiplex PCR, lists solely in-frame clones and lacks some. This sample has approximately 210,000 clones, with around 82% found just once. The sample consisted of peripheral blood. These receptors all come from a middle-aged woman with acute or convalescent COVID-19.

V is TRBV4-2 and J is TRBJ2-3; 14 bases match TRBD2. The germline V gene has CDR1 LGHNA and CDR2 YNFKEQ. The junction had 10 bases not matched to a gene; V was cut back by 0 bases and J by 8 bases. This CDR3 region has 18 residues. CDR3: CASSQDWRLAGGPGTQYF. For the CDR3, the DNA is TGTGCCAGCAGCCAAGATTGGAGACTAGCGGGGGGGCCGGGTACGCAGTATTTT.

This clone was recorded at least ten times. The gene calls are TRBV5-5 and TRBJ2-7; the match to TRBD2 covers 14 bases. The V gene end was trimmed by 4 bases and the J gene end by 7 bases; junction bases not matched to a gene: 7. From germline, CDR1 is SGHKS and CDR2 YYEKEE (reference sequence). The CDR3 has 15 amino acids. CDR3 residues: CASSPGTSGGWEQYF. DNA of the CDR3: TGTGCCAGCAGCCCGGGGACTAGCGGGGGTTGGGAGCAGTACTTC.

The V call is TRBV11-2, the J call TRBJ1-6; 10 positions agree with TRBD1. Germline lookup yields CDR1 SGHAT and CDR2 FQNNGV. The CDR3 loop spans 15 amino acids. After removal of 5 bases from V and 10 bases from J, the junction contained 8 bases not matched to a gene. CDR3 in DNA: TGTGCCAGCAGCCCACAGAGGGACAGGGGATCACCCCTCCACTTT. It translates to CASSPQRDRGSPLHF.

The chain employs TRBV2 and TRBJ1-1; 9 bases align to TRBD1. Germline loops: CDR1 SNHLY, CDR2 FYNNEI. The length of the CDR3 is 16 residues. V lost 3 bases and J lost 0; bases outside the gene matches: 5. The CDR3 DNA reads TGTGCCAGCAGTGACTCACAGGGGGCAATGAACACTGAAGCTTTCTTT. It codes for CASSDSQGAMNTEAFF.

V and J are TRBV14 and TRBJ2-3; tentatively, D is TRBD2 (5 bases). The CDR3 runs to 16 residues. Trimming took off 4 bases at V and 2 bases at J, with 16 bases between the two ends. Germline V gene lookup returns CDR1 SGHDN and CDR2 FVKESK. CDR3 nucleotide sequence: TGTGCCAGCAGCCGCCGACTACCTCAACACACAGATACGCAGTATTTT. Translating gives CASSRRLPQHTDTQYF.

CDR3 in amino acids: CASSLPPRGSATGELFF. The DNA of the CDR3 is TGTGCCAGCAGCCTACCCCCTCGTGGTAGCGCTACCGGGGAGCTGTTTTTT. The V call is TRBV7-9, the J call TRBJ2-2; the D gene is possibly TRBD2 (5 bases). Trimming removed 5 bases at V and 5 bases at J, with 21 bases between. The CDR3 covers 17 residues. Germline lookup yields CDR1 SEHNR and CDR2 FQNEAQ (reference sequence).

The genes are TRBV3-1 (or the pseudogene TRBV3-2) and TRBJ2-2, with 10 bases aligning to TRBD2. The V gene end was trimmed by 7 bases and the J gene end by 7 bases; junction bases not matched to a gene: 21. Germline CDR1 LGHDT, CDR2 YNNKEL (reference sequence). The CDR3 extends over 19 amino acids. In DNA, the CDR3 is TGTGCCAGCAAATGGTCCCGGTCCCAGCTAGCGGGAGCGGGCGGGGAGCTGTTTTTT. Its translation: CASKWSRSQLAGAGGELFF.

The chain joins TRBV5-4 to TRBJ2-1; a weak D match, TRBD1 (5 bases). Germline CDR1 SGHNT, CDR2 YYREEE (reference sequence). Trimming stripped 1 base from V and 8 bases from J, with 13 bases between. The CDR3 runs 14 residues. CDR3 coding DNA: TGTGCCAGCAGCTTGATGAGATGGGGCGATGAGCAGTTCTTC. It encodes CASSLMRWGDEQFF.

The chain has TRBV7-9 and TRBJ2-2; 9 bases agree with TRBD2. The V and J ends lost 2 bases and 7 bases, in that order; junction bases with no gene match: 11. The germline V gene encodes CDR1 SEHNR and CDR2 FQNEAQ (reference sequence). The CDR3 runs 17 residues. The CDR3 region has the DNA TGTGCCAGCAGCTTACCCTTAGCGGGAGAAGTGCACGGGGAGCTGTTTTTT. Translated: CASSLPLAGEVHGELFF.

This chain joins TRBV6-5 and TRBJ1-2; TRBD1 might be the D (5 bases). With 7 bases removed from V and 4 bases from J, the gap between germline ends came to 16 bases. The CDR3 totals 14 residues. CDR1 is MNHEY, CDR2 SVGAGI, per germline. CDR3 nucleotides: TGTGCCAGCACCCCGGACGAAAGGGGCTATGGCTACACCTTC. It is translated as CASTPDERGYGYTF.

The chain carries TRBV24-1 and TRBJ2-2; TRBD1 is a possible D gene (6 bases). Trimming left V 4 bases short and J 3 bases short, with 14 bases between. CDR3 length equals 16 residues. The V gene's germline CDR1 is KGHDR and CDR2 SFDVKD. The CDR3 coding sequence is TGTGCCACCAGTGACAGTTCGACAGGAGACACCGGGGAGCTGTTTTTT. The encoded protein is CATSDSSTGDTGELFF.

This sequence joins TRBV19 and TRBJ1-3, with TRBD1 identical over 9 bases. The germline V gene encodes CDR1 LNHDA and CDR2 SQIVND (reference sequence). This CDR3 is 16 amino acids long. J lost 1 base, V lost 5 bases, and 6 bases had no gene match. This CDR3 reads CASSQQGARSGNTIYF. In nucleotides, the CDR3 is TGTGCCAGTAGTCAACAGGGGGCGCGGTCTGGAAACACCATATATTTT.

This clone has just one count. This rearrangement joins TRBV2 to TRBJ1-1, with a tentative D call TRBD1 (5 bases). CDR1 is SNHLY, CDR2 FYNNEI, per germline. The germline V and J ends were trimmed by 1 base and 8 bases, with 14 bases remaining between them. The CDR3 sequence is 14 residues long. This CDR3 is CASSEGTGQGEAFF. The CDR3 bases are TGTGCCAGCAGTGAAGGGACGGGCCAGGGCGAAGCTTTCTTT.

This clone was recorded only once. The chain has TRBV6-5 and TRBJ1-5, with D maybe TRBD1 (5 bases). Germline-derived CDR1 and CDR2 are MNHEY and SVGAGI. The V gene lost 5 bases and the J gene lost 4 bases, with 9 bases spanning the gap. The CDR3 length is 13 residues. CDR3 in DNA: TGTGCCAGCAGTCAACAGGAGAATCAGCCCCAGCATTTT. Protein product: CASSQQENQPQHF.

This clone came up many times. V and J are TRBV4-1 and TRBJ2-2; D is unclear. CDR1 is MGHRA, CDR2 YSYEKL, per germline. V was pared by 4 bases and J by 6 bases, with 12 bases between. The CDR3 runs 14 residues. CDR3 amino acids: CASSPTFPAGELFF. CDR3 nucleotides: TGCGCCAGCAGCCCGACATTCCCGGCCGGGGAGCTGTTTTTT.

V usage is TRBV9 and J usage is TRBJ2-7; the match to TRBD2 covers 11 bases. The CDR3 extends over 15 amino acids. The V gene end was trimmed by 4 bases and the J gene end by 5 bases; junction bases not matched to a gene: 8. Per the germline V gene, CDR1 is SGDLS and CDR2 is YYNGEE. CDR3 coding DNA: TGTGCCAGCAGCATATCGACTAGCGGGATCCACGAGCAGTACTTC. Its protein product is CASSISTSGIHEQYF.

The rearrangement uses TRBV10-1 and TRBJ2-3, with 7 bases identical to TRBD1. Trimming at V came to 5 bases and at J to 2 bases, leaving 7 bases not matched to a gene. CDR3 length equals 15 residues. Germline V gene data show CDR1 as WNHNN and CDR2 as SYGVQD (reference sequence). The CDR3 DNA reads TGCGCCAGCAGTTGGGGACAGATTCTCACAGATACGCAGTATTTT. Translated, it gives CASSWGQILTDTQYF.

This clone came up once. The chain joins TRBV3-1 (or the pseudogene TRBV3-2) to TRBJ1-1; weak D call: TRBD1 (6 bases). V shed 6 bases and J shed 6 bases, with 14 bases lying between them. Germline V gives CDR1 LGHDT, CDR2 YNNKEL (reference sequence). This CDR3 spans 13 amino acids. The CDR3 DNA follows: TGTGCCAGCAGTGGAGATGGGGGCCCTGAAGCTTTCTTT. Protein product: CASSGDGGPEAFF.

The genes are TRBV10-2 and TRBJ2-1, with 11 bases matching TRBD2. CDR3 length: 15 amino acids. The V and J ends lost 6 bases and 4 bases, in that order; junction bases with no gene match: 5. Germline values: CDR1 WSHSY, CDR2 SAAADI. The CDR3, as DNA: TGCGCCAGCAGCCCGACTAGCGGGGAATACAATGAGCAGTTCTTC. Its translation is CASSPTSGEYNEQFF.

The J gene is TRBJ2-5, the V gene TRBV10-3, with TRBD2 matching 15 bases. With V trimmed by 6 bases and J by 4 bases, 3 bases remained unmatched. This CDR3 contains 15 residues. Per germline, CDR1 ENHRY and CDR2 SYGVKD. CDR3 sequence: CAISGLAGGRETQYF. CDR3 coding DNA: TGTGCCATCAGCGGACTAGCGGGAGGGCGAGAGACCCAGTACTTC.